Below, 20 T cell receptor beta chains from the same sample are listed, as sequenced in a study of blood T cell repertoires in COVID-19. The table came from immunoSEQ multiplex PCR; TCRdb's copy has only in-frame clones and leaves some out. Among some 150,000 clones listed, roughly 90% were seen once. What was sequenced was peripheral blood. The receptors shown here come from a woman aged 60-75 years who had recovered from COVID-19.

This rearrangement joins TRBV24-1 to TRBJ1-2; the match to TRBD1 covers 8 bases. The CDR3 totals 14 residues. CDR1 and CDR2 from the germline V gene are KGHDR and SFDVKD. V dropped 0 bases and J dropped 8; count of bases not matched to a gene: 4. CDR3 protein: CATSDLGQGGGYTF. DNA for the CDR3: TGTGCCACCAGTGATTTGGGACAGGGTGGCGGCTACACCTTC.

CDR3 DNA: TGTGCCAGCTCCGGACAGACAAACACTGAAGCTTTCTTT. It yields the protein CASSGQTNTEAFF. The chain joins TRBV28 to TRBJ1-1; tentative D call: TRBD1 (6 bases). V gave up 8 bases and J gave up 2 bases, with 12 bases separating them. Germline-derived CDR1 and CDR2 are MDHEN and SYDVKM. This CDR3 is built from 13 residues.

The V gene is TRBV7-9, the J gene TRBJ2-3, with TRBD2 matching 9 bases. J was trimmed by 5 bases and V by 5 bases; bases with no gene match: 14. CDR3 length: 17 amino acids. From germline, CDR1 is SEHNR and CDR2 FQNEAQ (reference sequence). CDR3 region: CASSHPKSGGQGDTQYF. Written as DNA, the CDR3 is TGTGCCAGCAGCCATCCTAAGAGCGGGGGGCAGGGAGATACGCAGTATTTT.

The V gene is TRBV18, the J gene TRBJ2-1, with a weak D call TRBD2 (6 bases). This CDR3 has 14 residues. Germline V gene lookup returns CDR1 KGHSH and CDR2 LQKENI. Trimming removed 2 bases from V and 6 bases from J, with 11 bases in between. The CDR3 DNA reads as TGTGCCAGCTCACCAGGTACCGGGAGCAATGAGCAGTTCTTC. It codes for CASSPGTGSNEQFF. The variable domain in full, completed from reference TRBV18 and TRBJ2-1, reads NAGVMQNPRHLVRRRGQEARLRCSPMKGHSHVYWYRQLPEEGLKFMVYLQKENIIDESGMPKERFSAEFPKEGPSILRIQQVVRGDSAAYFCASSPGTGSNEQFFGPGTRLTVL.

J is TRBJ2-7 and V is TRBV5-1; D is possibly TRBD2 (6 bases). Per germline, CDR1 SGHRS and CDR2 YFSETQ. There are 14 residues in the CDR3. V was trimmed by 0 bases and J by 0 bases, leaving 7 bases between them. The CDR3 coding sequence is TGCGCCAGCAGCTTGGACGGGGGCTCCTACGAGCAGTACTTC. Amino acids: CASSLDGGSYEQYF.

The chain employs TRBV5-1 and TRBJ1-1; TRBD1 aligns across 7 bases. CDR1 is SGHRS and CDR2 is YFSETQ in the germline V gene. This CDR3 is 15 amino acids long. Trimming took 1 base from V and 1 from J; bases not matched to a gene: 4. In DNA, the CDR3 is TGCGCCAGCAGCTTGCAGAGACAGGGGAACACTGAAGCTTTCTTT. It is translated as CASSLQRQGNTEAFF.

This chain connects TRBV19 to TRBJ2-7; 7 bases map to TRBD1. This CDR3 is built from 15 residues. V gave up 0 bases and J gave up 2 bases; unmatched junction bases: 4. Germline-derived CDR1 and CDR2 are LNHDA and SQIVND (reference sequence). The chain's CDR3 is CASSIEWDRTYEQYF. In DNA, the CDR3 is TGTGCCAGTAGTATAGAATGGGACAGAACCTACGAGCAGTACTTC.

In DNA form, the CDR3 reads TGTGCCAGCAGCTTAGCGCGGATTAGCAATCAGCCCCAGCATTTT. The encoded protein is CASSLARISNQPQHF. The chain couples TRBV7-8 to TRBJ1-5; D unresolved. The CDR3 extends over 15 amino acids. Germline-derived CDR1 and CDR2 are SGHVS and FQNEAQ. V gave up 0 bases and J gave up 0 bases, with 6 bases separating them.

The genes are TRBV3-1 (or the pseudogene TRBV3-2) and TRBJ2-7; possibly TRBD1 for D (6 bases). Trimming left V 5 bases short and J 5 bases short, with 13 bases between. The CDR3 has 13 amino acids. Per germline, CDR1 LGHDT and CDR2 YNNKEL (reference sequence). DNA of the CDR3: TGTGCCAGCAGCTTTATGGGACACGACGAGCAGTACTTC. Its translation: CASSFMGHDEQYF.

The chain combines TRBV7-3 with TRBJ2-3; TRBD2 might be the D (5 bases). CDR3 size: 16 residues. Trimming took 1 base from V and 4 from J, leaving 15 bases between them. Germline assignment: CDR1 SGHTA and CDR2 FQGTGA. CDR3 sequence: CASSLMPGIGPDTQYF. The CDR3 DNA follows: TGTGCCAGCAGCTTAATGCCGGGGATTGGACCAGATACGCAGTATTTT.

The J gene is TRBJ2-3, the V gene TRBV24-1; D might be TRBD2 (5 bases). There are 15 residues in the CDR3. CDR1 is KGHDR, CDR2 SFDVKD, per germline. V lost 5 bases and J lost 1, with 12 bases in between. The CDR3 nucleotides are TGTGCCACCAGTGTGAGAGGGTCCGGCACAGATACGCAGTATTTT. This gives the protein CATSVRGSGTDTQYF.

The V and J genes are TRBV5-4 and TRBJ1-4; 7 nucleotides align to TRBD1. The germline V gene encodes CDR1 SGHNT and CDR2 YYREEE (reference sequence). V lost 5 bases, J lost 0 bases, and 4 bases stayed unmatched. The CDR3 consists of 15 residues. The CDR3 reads CASSWDSSTNEKLFF. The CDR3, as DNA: TGTGCCAGCAGTTGGGACAGTTCAACTAATGAAAAACTGTTTTTT.

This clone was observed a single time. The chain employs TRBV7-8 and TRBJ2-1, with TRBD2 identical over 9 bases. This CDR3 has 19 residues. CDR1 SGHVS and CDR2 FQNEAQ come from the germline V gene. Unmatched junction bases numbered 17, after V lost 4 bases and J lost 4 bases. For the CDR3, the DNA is TGTGCCAGCAGCTCCGCCCTCAGGCAGCGGGGGGCCCTTTACAATGAGCAGTTCTTC. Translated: CASSSALRQRGALYNEQFF. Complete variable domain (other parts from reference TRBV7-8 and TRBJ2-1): GAGVSQSPRYKVAKRGQDVALRCDPISGHVSLFWYQQALGQGPEFLTYFQNEAQLDKSGLPSDRFFAERPEGSVSTLKIQRTQQEDSAVYLCASSSALRQRGALYNEQFFGPGTRLTVL.

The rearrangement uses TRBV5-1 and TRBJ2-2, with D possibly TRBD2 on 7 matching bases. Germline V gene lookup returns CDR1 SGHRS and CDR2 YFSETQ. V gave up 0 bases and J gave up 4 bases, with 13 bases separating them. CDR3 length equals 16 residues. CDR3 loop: CASSLEGGGVTGELFF. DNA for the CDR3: TGCGCCAGCAGCTTGGAGGGCGGGGGCGTCACCGGGGAGCTGTTTTTT.

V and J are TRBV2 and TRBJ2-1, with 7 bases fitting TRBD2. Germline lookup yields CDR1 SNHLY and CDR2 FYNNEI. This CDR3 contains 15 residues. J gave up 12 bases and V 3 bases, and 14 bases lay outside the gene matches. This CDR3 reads CASSETASGFSGQFF. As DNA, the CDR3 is TGTGCCAGCAGTGAGACGGCTAGCGGTTTTTCAGGGCAGTTCTTC.

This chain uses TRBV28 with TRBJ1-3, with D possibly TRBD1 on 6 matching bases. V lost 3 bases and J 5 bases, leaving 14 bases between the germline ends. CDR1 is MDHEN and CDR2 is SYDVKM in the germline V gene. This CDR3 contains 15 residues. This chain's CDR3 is CASSFRGRERNTIYF. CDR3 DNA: TGTGCCAGCAGTTTCAGGGGAAGAGAGCGAAACACCATATATTTT.

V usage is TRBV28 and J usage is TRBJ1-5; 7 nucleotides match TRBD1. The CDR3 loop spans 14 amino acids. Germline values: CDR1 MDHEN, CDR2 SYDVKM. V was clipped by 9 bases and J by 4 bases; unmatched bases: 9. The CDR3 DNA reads TGTGCCAGTACACCGGGACAGAGGAATCAGCCCCAGCATTTT. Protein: CASTPGQRNQPQHF.

CDR3 sequence: CASSLLSPGYEQYF. CDR3 bases: TGTGCCAGCAGCCTCCTTAGTCCAGGCTACGAGCAGTACTTC. The chain uses TRBV11-2 and TRBJ2-7; D not certain. Trimming cost V 5 bases and J 3 bases, with 14 bases left between them. The germline gives CDR1 SGHAT, CDR2 FQNNGV. This CDR3 region has 14 residues.

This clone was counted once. In DNA form, the CDR3 reads TGTGCCAGCAGCCAAGATTCTTTTGGAGATGCAACTAATGAAAAACTGTTTTTT. Translated: CASSQDSFGDATNEKLFF. The rearrangement uses TRBV3-1 (or the pseudogene TRBV3-2) and TRBJ1-4; no clear D. The CDR3 covers 18 residues. Per the germline V gene, CDR1 is LGHDT and CDR2 is YNNKEL (reference sequence). The V end lost 0 bases, the J end lost 0 bases, and 14 bases lay between the germline ends.

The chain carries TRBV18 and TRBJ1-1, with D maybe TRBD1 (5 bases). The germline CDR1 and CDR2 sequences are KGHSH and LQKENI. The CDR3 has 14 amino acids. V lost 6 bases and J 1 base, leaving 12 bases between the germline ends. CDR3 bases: TGTGCCAGCTCCCTATCGACAGCGAACACTGAAGCTTTCTTT. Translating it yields CASSLSTANTEAFF.